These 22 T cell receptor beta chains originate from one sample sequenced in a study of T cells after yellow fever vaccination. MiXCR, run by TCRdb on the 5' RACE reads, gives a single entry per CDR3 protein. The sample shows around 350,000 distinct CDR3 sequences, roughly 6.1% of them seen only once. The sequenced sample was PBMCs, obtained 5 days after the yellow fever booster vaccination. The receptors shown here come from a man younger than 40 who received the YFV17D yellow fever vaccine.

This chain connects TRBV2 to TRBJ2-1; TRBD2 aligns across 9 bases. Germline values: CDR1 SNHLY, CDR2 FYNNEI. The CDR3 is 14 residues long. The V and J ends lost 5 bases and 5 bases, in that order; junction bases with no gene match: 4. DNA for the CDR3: TGTGCCAGCAGTCGACTAGCGGTTGACAATGAGCAGTTCTTC. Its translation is CASSRLAVDNEQFF.

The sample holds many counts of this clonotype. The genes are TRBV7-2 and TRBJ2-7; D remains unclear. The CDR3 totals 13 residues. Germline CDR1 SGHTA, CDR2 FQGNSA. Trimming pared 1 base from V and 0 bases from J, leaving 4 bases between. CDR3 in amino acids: CASSLESSYEQYF. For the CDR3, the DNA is TGTGCCAGCAGCTTAGAGAGCTCCTACGAGCAGTACTTC.

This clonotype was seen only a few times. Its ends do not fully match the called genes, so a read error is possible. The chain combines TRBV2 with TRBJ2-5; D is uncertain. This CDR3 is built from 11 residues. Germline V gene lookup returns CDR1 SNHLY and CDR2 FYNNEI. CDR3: CASREGETQYF. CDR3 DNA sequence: TGTGCCAGCAGAGAAGGGGAGACCCAGTACTTC.

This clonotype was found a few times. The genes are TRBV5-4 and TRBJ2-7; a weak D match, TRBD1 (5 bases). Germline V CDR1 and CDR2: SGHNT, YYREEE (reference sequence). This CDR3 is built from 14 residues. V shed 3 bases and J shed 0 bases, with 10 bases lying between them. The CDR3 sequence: CASSSRGLSYEQYF. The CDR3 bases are TGTGCCAGCAGCTCTAGGGGCCTCTCCTACGAGCAGTACTTC.

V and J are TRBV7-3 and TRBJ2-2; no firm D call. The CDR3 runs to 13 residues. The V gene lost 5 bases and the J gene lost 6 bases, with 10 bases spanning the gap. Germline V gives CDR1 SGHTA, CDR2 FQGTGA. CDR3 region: CASSIERAGELFF. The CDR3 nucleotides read TGTGCCAGCAGCATTGAAAGGGCCGGGGAGCTGTTTTTT.

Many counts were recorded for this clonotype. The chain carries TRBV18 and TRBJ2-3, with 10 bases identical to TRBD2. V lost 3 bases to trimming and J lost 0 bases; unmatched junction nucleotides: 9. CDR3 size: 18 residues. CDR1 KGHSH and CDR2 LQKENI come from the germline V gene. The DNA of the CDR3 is TGTGCCAGCTCACCCCCGGGACTAGCGTTCTCTAGCACAGATACGCAGTATTTT. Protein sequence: CASSPPGLAFSSTDTQYF. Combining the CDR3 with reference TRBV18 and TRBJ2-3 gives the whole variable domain NAGVMQNPRHLVRRRGQEARLRCSPMKGHSHVYWYRQLPEEGLKFMVYLQKENIIDESGMPKERFSAEFPKEGPSILRIQQVVRGDSAAYFCASSPPGLAFSSTDTQYFGPGTRLTVL.

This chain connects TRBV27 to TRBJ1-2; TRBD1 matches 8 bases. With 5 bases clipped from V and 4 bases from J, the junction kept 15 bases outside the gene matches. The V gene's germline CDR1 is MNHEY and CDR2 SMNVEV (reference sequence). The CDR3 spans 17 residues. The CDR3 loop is CASSLIPPGQVGYGYTF. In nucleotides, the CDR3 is TGTGCCAGCAGTCTCATCCCTCCGGGACAGGTCGGCTATGGCTACACCTTC.

CDR3 bases: TGCAGTGCTAGAGAGCCCCCCGCCAATGAGCAGTTCTTC. Amino acids: CSAREPPANEQFF. The chain employs TRBV20-1 and TRBJ2-1; D remains unclear. Germline CDR1 reads DFQATT; CDR2 reads SNEGSKA (reference sequence). V was shortened by 0 bases and J by 6 bases, with 9 bases between the two germline ends. This CDR3 region has 13 residues.

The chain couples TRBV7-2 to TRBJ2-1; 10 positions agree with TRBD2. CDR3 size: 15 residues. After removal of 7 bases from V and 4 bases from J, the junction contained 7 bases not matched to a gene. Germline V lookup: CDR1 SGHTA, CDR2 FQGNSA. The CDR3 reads CASTGTSGNYNEQFF. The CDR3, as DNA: TGTGCCAGCACCGGAACTAGCGGGAATTACAATGAGCAGTTCTTC.

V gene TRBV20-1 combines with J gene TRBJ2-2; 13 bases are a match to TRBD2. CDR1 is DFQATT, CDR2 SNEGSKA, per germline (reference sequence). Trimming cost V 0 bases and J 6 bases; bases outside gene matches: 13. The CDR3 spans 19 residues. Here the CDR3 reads CSARDLGLAGKDSAGELFF. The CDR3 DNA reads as TGCAGTGCTAGAGATCTGGGACTAGCGGGAAAAGACTCGGCCGGGGAGCTGTTTTTT.

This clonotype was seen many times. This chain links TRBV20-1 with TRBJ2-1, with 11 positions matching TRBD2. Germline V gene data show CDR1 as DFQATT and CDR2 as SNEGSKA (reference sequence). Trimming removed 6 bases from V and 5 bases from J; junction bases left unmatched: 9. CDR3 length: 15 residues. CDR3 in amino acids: CSAIDGTSGNNEQFF. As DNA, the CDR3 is TGCAGTGCCATTGATGGGACTAGCGGAAACAATGAGCAGTTCTTC.

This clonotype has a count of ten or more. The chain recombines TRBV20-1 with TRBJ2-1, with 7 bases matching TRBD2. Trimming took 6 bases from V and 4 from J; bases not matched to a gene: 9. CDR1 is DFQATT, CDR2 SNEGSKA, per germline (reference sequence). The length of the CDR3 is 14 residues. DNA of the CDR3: TGCAGTGCCACCATTGGGGGAGGGTACAATGAGCAGTTCTTC. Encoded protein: CSATIGGGYNEQFF.

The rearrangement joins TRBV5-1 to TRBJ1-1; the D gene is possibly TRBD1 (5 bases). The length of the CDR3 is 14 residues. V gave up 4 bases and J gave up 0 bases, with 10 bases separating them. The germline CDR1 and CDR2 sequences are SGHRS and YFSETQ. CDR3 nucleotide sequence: TGCGCCAGCAGCAGCGGGGCCATGAACACTGAAGCTTTCTTT. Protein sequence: CASSSGAMNTEAFF. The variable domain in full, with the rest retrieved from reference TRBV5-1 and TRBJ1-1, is KAGVTQTPRYLIKTRGQQVTLSCSPISGHRSVSWYQQTPGQGLQFLFEYFSETQRNKGNFPGRFSGRQFSNSRSEMNVSTLELGDSALYLCASSSGAMNTEAFFGQGTRLTVV.

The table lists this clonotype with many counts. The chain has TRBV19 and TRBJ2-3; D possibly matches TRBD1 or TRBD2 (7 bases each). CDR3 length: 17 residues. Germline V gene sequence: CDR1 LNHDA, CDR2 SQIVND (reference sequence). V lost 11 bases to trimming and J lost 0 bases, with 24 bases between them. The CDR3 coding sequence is TGTGCCTCCAAGGGAGGGACAGCGACGAGTAGCACAGATACGCAGTATTTT. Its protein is CASKGGTATSSTDTQYF.

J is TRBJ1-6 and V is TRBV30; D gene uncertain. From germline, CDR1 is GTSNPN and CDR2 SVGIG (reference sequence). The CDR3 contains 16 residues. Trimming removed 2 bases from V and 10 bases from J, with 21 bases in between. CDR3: CAWSPPRAGGRSPLHF. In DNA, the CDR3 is TGTGCCTGGAGTCCCCCCCGAGCAGGCGGGAGATCACCCCTCCACTTT.

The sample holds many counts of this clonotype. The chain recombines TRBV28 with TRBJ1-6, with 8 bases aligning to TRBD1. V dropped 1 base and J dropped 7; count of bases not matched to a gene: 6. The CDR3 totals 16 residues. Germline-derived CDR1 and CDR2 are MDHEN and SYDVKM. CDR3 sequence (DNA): TGTGCCAGCAGTTTATCGGTGACAGGGGCCAATTCACCCCTCCACTTT. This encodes CASSLSVTGANSPLHF. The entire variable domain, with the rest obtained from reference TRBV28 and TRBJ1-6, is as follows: DVKVTQSSRYLVKRTGEKVFLECVQDMDHENMFWYRQDPGLGLRLIYFSYDVKMKEKGDIPEGYSVSREKKERFSLILESASTNQTSMYLCASSLSVTGANSPLHFGNGTRLTVT.

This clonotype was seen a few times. The CDR3 DNA follows: TGCGCCAGCGAGAACGGCAATGAGCAGTTCTTC. It codes for CASENGNEQFF. V is TRBV5-1 and J is TRBJ2-1; D call uncertain. CDR1 and CDR2 (germline): SGHRS, YFSETQ. The ends were cut back, 7 bases at V and 6 bases at J, with 8 bases in the middle. The CDR3 spans 11 residues.

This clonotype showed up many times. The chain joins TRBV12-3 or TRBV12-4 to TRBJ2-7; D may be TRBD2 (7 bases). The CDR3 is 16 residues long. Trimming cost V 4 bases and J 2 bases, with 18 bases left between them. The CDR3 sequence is CASSYSAGRDTYEQYF. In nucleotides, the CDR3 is TGTGCCAGCAGTTACAGCGCAGGGAGGGACACCTACGAGCAGTACTTC.

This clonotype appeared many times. The CDR3 DNA reads TGTGCCAGCAGCTTTAGCGGGAGTGAGCATTGGAGAAACATTCAGTACTTC. Translating it yields CASSFSGSEHWRNIQYF. The chain carries TRBV2 and TRBJ2-4; 9 bases agree with TRBD2. The CDR3 spans 17 residues. After removal of 6 bases from V and 6 bases from J, the junction contained 15 bases not matched to a gene. Germline lookup yields CDR1 SNHLY and CDR2 FYNNEI. Combining the CDR3 with reference TRBV2 and TRBJ2-4 gives the whole variable domain EPEVTQTPSHQVTQMGQEVILRCVPISNHLYFYWYRQILGQKVEFLVSFYNNEISEKSEIFDDQFSVERPDGSNFTLKIRSTKLEDSAMYFCASSFSGSEHWRNIQYFGAGTRLSVL.

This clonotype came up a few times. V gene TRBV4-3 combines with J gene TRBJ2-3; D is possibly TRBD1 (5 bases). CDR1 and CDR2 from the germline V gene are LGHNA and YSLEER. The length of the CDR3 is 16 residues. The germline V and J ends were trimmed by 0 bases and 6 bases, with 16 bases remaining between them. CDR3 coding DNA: TGCGCCAGCAGCCAAGATTCAGGGATCGGTTTGGATACGCAGTATTTT. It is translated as CASSQDSGIGLDTQYF.

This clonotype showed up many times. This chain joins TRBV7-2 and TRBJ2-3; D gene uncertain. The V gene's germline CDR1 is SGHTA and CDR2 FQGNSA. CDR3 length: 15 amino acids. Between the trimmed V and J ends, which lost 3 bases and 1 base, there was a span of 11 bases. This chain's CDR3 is CASSLYVWGTDTQYF. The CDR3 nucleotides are TGTGCCAGCAGCTTGTACGTTTGGGGCACAGATACGCAGTATTTT.

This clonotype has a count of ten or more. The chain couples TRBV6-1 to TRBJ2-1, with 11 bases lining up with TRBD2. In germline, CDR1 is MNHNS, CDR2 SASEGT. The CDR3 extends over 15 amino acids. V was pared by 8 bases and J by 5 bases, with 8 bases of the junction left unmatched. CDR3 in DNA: TGTGCCAGCTCCTCGGTAGCGGGAGGGCACAATGAGCAGTTCTTC. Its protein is CASSSVAGGHNEQFF.